The entry below gives a single TCR beta chain sequence along with its context. Its specificity is unknown. TCR beta cDNA libraries included unique molecular identifiers. TCRdb independently ran MiXCR on the PCR reads; one entry per CDR3 protein. The repertoire includes roughly 600,000 distinct CDR3 sequences, around 40% of them detected once, and over 1.5% sits in the top ten. This record belongs to a study of post-analysis software for immune sequencing data. Germline CDR1 reads ENHRY; CDR2 reads SYGVKD. The CDR3 is made up of 15 amino acids. V gave up 9 bases and J gave up 2 bases; unmatched junction bases: 9. Study results and limitations: Controls had lower frequencies than patients of 4 or 5 TRBV segments, which included TRBV5-6, TRBV5-1 and TRBV20-1.

The sample consisted of blood. The rearrangement joins TRBV10-3 to TRBJ1-2, with 10 bases identical to TRBD1. The origin of this receptor is a girl aged 10 to 17 with multiple sclerosis. The CDR3 bases are TGTGCCATGAGGGACAGGGGATGGGAGAACTATGGCTACACCTTC. Its protein is CAMRDRGWENYGYTF.